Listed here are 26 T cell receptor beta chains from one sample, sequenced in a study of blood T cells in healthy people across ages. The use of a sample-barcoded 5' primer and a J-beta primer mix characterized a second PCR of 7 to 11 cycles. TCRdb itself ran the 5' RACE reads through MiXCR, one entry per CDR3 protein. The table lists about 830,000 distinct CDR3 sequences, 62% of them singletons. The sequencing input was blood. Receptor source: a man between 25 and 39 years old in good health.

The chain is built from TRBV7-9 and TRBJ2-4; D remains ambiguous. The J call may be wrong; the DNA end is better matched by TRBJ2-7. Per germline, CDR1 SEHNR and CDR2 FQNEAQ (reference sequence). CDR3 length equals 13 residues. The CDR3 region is CASSLGNIGEQYF. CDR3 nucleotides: TGTGCCAGCAGCTTGGGTAATATTGGCGAGCAGTACTTC.

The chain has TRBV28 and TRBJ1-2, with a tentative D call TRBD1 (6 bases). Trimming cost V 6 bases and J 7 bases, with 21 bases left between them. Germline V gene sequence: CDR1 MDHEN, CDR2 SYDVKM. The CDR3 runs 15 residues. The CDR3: CASSSQGSGSFGYTF. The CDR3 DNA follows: TGTGCCAGCAGCAGCCAGGGGTCAGGGTCCTTTGGCTACACCTTC.

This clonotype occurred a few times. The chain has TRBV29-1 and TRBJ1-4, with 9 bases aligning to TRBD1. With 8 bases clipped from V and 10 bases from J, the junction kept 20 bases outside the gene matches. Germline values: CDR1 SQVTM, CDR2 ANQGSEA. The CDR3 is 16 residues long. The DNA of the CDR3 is TGCAGCATCCAGGGACAGGGACACTTCCGCGGGAGAAAACTGTTTTTT. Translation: CSIQGQGHFRGRKLFF.

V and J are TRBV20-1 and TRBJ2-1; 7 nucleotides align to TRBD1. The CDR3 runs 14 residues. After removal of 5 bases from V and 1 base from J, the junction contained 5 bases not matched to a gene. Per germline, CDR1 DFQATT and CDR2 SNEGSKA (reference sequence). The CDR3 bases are TGCAGTGCTGACCACAGGGGTTCCTACAATGAGCAGTTCTTC. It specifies CSADHRGSYNEQFF.

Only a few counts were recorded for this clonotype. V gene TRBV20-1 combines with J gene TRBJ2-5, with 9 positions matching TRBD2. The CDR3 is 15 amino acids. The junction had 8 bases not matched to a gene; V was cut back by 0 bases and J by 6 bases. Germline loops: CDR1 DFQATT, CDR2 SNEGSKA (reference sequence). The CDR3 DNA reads TGCAGTGCTAGAGATATAGCTAGCGGGGTAAAGACCCAGTACTTC. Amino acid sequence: CSARDIASGVKTQYF.

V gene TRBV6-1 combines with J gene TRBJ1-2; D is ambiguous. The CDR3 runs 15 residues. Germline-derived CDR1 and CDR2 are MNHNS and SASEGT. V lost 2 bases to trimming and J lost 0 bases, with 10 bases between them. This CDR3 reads CASSELPAPNYGYTF. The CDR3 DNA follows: TGTGCCAGCAGTGAATTGCCAGCGCCTAACTATGGCTACACCTTC.

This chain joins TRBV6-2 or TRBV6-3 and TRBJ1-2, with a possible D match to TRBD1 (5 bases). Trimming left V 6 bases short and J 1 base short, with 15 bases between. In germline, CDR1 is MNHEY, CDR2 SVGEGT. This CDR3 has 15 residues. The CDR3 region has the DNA TGTGCCAGCAGCTCGGGGACCAGGATTAACTATGGCTACACCTTC. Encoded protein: CASSSGTRINYGYTF.

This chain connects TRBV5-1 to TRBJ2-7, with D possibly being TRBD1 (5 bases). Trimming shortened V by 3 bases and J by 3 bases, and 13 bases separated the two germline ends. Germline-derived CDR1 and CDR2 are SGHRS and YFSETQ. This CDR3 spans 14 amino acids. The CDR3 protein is CASSWVDIGYEQYF. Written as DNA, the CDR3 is TGCGCCAGCAGCTGGGTGGACATCGGCTACGAGCAGTACTTC.

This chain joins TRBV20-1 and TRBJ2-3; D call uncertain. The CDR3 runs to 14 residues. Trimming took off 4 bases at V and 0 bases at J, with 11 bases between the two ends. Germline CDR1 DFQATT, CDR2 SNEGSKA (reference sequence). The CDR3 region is CSATSTTSTDTQYF. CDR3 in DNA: TGCAGTGCTACATCAACTACAAGCACAGATACGCAGTATTTT.

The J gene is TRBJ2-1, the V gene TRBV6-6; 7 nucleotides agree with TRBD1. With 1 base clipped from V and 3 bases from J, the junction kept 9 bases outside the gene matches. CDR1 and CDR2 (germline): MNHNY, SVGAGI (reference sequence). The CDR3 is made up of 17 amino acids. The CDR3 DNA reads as TGTGCCAGCAGTTACTTCCCGACAGGGTCTTACTACAATGAGCAGTTCTTC. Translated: CASSYFPTGSYYNEQFF.

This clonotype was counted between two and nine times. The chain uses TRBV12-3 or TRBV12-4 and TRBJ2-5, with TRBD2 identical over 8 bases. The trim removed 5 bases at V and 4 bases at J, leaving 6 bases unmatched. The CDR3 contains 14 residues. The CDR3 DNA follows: TGTGCCAGCAGTCTACTAGCGGCAAGAGAGACCCAGTACTTC. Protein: CASSLLAARETQYF.

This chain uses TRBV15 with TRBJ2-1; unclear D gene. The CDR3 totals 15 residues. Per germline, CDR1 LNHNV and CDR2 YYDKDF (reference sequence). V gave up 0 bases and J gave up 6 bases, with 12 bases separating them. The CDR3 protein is CATSRDLSRLNEQFF. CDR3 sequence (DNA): TGTGCCACCAGCAGAGATCTATCCAGGCTCAATGAGCAGTTCTTC.

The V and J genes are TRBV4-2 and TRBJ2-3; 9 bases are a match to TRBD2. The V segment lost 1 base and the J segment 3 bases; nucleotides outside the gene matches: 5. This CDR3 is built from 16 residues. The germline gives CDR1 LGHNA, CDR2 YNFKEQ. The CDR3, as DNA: TGTGCCAGCAGCCAAGGGTCGGCGGGGGGGACAGATACGCAGTATTTT. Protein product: CASSQGSAGGTDTQYF.

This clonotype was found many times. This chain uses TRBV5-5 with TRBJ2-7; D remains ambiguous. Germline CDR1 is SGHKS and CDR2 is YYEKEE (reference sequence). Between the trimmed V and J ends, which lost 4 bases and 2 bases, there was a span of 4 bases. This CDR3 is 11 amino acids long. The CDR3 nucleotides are TGTGCCAGCAGCCGGGCCTACGAGCAGTACTTC. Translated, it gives CASSRAYEQYF.

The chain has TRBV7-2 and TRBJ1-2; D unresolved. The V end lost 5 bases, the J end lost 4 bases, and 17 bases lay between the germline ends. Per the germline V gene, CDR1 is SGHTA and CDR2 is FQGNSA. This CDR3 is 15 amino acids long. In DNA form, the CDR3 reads TGTGCCAGCAGCCCTGACACGTTCGTCACCTATGGCTACACCTTC. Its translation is CASSPDTFVTYGYTF.

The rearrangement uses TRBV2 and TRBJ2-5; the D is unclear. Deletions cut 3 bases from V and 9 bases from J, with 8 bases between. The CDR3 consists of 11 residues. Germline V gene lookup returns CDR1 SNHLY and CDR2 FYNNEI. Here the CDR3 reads CASSDPNPQYF. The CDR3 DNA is TGTGCCAGCAGTGACCCGAATCCCCAGTACTTC. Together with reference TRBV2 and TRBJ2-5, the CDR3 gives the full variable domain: EPEVTQTPSHQVTQMGQEVILRCVPISNHLYFYWYRQILGQKVEFLVSFYNNEISEKSEIFDDQFSVERPDGSNFTLKIRSTKLEDSAMYFCASSDPNPQYFGPGTRLLVL.

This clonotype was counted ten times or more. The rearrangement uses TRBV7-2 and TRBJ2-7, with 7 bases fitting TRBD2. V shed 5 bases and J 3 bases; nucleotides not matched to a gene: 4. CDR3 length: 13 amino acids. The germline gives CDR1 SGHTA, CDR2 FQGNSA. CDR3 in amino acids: CASSPSGGYEQYF. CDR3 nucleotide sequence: TGTGCCAGCAGCCCGTCGGGGGGCTACGAGCAGTACTTC.

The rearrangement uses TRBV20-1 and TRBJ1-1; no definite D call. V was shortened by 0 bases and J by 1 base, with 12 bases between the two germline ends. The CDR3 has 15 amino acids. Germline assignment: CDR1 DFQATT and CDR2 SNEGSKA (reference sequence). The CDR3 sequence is CSARDLGYKNTEAFF. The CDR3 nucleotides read TGCAGTGCTAGAGATCTTGGGTATAAGAACACTGAAGCTTTCTTT.

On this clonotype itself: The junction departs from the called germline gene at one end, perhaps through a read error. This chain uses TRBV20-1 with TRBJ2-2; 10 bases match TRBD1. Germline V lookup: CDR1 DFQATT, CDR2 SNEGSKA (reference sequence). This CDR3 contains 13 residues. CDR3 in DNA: TGCAGTGCCGACAGGGGGCAAGCCGGGAAGCTGTTTTTT. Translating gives CSADRGQAGKLFF.

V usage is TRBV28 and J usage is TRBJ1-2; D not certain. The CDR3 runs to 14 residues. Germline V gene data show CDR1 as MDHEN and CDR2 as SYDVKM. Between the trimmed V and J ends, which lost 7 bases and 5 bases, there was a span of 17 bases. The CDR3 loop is CASNREGTYYGYTF. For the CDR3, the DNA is TGTGCCAGCAATAGGGAGGGAACCTATTATGGCTACACCTTC.

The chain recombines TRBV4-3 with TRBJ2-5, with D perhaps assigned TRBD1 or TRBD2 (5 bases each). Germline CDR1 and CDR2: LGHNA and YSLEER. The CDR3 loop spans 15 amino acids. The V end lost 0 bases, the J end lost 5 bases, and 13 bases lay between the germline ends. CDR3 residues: CASSQEWGIDETQYF. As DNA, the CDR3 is TGCGCCAGCAGCCAAGAATGGGGGATCGATGAGACCCAGTACTTC.

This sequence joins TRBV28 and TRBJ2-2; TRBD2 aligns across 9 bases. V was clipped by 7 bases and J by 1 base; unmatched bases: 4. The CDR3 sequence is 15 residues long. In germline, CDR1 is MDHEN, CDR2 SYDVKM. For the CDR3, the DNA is TGTGCCAGCATATGGCGGGGGGGGAACACCGGGGAGCTGTTTTTT. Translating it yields CASIWRGGNTGELFF.

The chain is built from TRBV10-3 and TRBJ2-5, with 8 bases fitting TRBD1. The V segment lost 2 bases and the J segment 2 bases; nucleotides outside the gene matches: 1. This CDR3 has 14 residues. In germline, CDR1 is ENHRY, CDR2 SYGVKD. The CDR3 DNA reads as TGTGCCATCAGTGAGAGGACAGGGCAAGAGACCCAGTACTTC. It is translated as CAISERTGQETQYF.

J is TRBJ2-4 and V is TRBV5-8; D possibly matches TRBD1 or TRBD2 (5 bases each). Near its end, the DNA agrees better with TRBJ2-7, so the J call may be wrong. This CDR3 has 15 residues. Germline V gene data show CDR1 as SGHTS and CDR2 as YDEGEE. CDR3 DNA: TGTGCCAGCAGCACCTTCGGGGCGCAGACGTACGAGCAGTACTTC. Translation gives CASSTFGAQTYEQYF.

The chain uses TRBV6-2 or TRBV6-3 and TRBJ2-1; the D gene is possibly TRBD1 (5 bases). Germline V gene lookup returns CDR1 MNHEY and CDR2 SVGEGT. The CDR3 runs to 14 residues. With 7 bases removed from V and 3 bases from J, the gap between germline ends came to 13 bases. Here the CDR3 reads CASTSDTLYNEQFF. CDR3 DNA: TGTGCCAGCACATCGGACACCCTCTACAATGAGCAGTTCTTC.

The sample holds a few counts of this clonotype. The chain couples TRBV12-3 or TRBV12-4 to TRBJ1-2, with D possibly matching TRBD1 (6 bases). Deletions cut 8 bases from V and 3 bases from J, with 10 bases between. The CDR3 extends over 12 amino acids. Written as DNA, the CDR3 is TGTGCCAGCTCGGACAGACACTATGGCTACACCTTC. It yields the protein CASSDRHYGYTF.